Each of the 5 T cell receptor beta chains below was sequenced from the same sample in a study of CD8+CD57+ T cells in acquired aplastic anemia. The template used for profiling TCR beta VDJ and CDR3 was genomic DNA. MiXCR was run by TCRdb on the reads, yielding one entry per CDR3 protein. Of some 220,000 distinct CDR3 sequences listed, roughly 33% are singletons. The sample was sorted CD4+, CD8+, or CD8+CD57+ T cells (not recorded which) from PBMCs. All receptors come from a human donor in good health, serving as a control.

The chain joins TRBV5-1 to TRBJ1-3; D ambiguous. The germline V gene has CDR1 SGHRS and CDR2 YFSETQ. Deletions cut 4 bases from V and 8 bases from J, with 22 bases between. The CDR3 is 16 residues long. This chain's CDR3 is CASSRTPWAEGHTIYF. The CDR3 region has the DNA TGCGCCAGCAGCCGAACACCCTGGGCGGAAGGACACACCATATATTTT.

This clonotype appeared once. A read error may be the cause here, since a much bigger clone is one base away. This chain links TRBV7-9 with TRBJ2-5; D ambiguous. CDR3 length: 15 residues. Germline CDR1 is SEHNR and CDR2 is FQNEAQ (reference sequence). In nucleotides, the CDR3 is TGTGCCAGCAGTAAACCCTTGAGGTTCCAAGAGACCCAGCACTTC. Its protein product is CASSKPLRFQETQHF.

This clonotype was counted ten times or more. The gene calls are TRBV4-3 and TRBJ2-5; 7 bases map to TRBD1. Germline loops: CDR1 LGHNA, CDR2 YSLEER. The CDR3 runs 15 residues. V lost 2 bases to trimming and J lost 1 base; unmatched junction nucleotides: 4. CDR3 DNA sequence: TGCGCCAGCAGCCAACTTGGGACAGCCCAAGAGACCCAGTACTTC. Encoded protein: CASSQLGTAQETQYF.

The table lists this clonotype with many counts. The chain combines TRBV24-1 with TRBJ2-2; D unclear. The CDR3 extends over 16 amino acids. Looked up from germline, CDR1 is KGHDR and CDR2 is SFDVKD. The ends were cut back, 4 bases at V and 4 bases at J, with 15 bases in the middle. The CDR3 nucleotides are TGTGCCACCAGTGACCCACGGACGGCAATCACCGGGGAGCTGTTTTTT. Its translation: CATSDPRTAITGELFF.

Points on this clonotype: One base away lies a much larger clone, so this may be a sequencing read error. The chain joins TRBV19 to TRBJ1-3; possible D gene TRBD1, 5 bases. Trimming stripped 3 bases from V and 0 bases from J, with 9 bases between. Per the germline V gene, CDR1 is LNHDA and CDR2 is SQIVND (reference sequence). The length of the CDR3 is 15 residues. The CDR3 nucleotides read TGTGCCAGTAGTATGGGACGTTCCTCTGGAAACACCATATATTTT. This gives the protein CASSMGRSSGNTIYF. The whole variable domain, filled in from reference TRBV19 and TRBJ1-3, reads DGGITQSPKYLFRKEGQNVTLSCEQNLNHDAMYWYRQDPGQGLRLIYYSQIVNDFQKGDIAEGYSVSREKKESFPLTVTSAQKNPTAFYLCASSMGRSSGNTIYFGEGSWLTVV.